Shown below are 29 T cell receptor beta chains from a single sample sequenced in a study of blood T cell repertoires in COVID-19. Measured with immunoSEQ multiplex PCR; TCRdb has only the in-frame clones, and not every one. Of over 200,000 clones listed, 92% are singletons. The sample was peripheral blood. Receptors were obtained from a man aged 60 to 75 with COVID-19, enrolled during active disease.

As concerns this clone: Other DNA sequences in the sample encode the same CDR3. The gene calls are TRBV5-4 and TRBJ1-3, with TRBD1 matching over 9 bases. V was clipped by 4 bases and J by 0 bases; unmatched bases: 2. Germline V gene data show CDR1 as SGHNT and CDR2 as YYREEE (reference sequence). The CDR3 length is 15 residues. CDR3 residues: CASSLTGGSGNTIYF. The CDR3 nucleotides are TGTGCCAGCAGCCTGACAGGGGGCTCTGGAAACACCATATATTTT.

V usage is TRBV5-4 and J usage is TRBJ2-2; 11 nucleotides align to TRBD1. The V and J ends lost 4 bases and 6 bases, in that order; junction bases with no gene match: 17. CDR1 SGHNT and CDR2 YYREEE come from the germline V gene (reference sequence). The CDR3 is 19 amino acids. Here the CDR3 DNA reads TGTGCCAGCAGCCCCATAGGACAGGGGGCGAGTAGAGGTGCCGGGGAGCTGTTTTTT. Its translation: CASSPIGQGASRGAGELFF.

The chain uses TRBV18 and TRBJ2-7, with D possibly matching TRBD1 (5 bases). V was shortened by 3 bases and J by 1 base, with 10 bases between the two germline ends. CDR1 is KGHSH, CDR2 LQKENI, per germline. This CDR3 contains 14 residues. CDR3 sequence: CASSPSTESYEQYF. CDR3 DNA: TGTGCCAGCTCACCCTCGACAGAGTCCTACGAGCAGTACTTC.

The chain has TRBV7-2 and TRBJ1-5; no definite D call. Trimming removed 0 bases at V and 3 bases at J, with 15 bases between. The germline V gene has CDR1 SGHTA and CDR2 FQGNSA. This CDR3 has 17 residues. In DNA form, the CDR3 reads TGTGCCAGCAGCTTAGCGCTAAGGCAGGTTTACAATCAGCCCCAGCATTTT. Translation gives CASSLALRQVYNQPQHF.

This clone was seen just once. The chain recombines TRBV18 with TRBJ2-7; no firm D call. Trimming took 6 bases from V and 0 from J, leaving 12 bases between them. CDR3 size: 14 residues. CDR1 and CDR2 from the germline V gene are KGHSH and LQKENI. DNA of the CDR3: TGTGCCAGCTCTCACTATAGAAGCTCCTACGAGCAGTACTTC. It translates to CASSHYRSSYEQYF.

The chain links TRBV7-3 to TRBJ2-1, with 10 positions matching TRBD2. Germline loops: CDR1 SGHTA, CDR2 FQGTGA. The V and J ends lost 5 bases and 5 bases, in that order; junction bases with no gene match: 6. This CDR3 has 15 residues. In DNA form, the CDR3 reads TGTGCCAGCAGCGATCGGACTAGCGGTCACAATGAGCAGTTCTTC. Its translation: CASSDRTSGHNEQFF.

The V and J genes are TRBV18 and TRBJ2-1, with 12 positions matching TRBD2. After removal of 8 bases from V and 4 bases from J, the junction contained 3 bases not matched to a gene. This CDR3 is 14 amino acids long. In germline, CDR1 is KGHSH, CDR2 LQKENI. CDR3 region: CASLLAGGYNEQFF. CDR3 DNA: TGTGCCAGCCTTCTAGCGGGGGGGTACAATGAGCAGTTCTTC.

This clone was seen just once. Within the sample, other DNA sequences also encode this same CDR3. V gene TRBV6-2 or TRBV6-3 combines with J gene TRBJ1-2; 7 bases fit TRBD1. The CDR3 is made up of 12 amino acids. The V gene end was trimmed by 6 bases and the J gene end by 8 bases; junction bases not matched to a gene: 6. From germline, CDR1 is MNHEY and CDR2 SVGEGT. In DNA form, the CDR3 reads TGTGCCAGCAGCTGGACAGGATCCGGCTACACCTTC. Translated, it gives CASSWTGSGYTF.

The chain employs TRBV30 and TRBJ2-1; possible D gene TRBD2, 6 bases. The V gene's germline CDR1 is GTSNPN and CDR2 SVGIG (reference sequence). V lost 0 bases and J 5 bases, leaving 17 bases between the germline ends. The CDR3 consists of 16 residues. In nucleotides, the CDR3 is TGTGCCTGGAGTGTCAATAGCGGTACTCCCGACAATGAGCAGTTCTTC. Translation: CAWSVNSGTPDNEQFF.

CDR3: CASSIGTYDGYTF. The CDR3 coding sequence is TGTGCCAGCAGTATCGGGACATATGATGGCTACACCTTC. This chain uses TRBV12-3 or TRBV12-4 with TRBJ1-2, with D possibly being TRBD1 (6 bases). Between the trimmed V and J ends, which lost 5 bases and 6 bases, there was a span of 13 bases. This CDR3 has 13 residues.

The chain combines TRBV11-2 with TRBJ2-5; the match to TRBD2 covers 8 bases. The CDR3 sequence is 14 residues long. J was trimmed by 4 bases and V by 7 bases; bases with no gene match: 8. Germline-derived CDR1 and CDR2 are SGHAT and FQNNGV. CDR3 sequence (DNA): TGTGCCAGCAACCCCCGGGGGGGCCCAGAGACCCAGTACTTC. It codes for CASNPRGGPETQYF.

The rearrangement links TRBV19 to TRBJ2-6; D is possibly TRBD2 (6 bases). CDR3 length: 16 residues. The germline V and J ends were trimmed by 6 bases and 0 bases, with 12 bases remaining between them. CDR1 LNHDA and CDR2 SQIVND come from the germline V gene (reference sequence). For the CDR3, the DNA is TGTGCCAGTAGGGCGGGACGTGTCTCTGGGGCCAACGTCCTGACTTTC. This encodes CASRAGRVSGANVLTF.

The rearrangement links TRBV21-1 to TRBJ2-7; the table names TRBD1, a call not compared with the DNA. TRBV21-1 is annotated as a pseudogene. The CDR3 has 15 amino acids. The DNA for the CDR3 is TGTGCCAGCAGCAAACGGCAGGGGGCAAGGTACGAGCAGTACTTC. Translating gives CASSKRQGARYEQYF.

The chain employs TRBV7-2 and TRBJ2-7, with 10 bases lining up with TRBD2. V was clipped by 2 bases and J by 2 bases; unmatched bases: 6. The V gene's germline CDR1 is SGHTA and CDR2 FQGNSA. The CDR3 loop spans 16 amino acids. CDR3 coding DNA: TGTGCCAGCAGCTTAAATCCGCTAGCGGGAGCCTACGAGCAGTACTTC. It codes for CASSLNPLAGAYEQYF. The whole variable domain, remainder taken from reference TRBV7-2 and TRBJ2-7, is GAGVSQSPSNKVTEKGKDVELRCDPISGHTALYWYRQSLGQGLEFLIYFQGNSAPDKSGLPSDRFSAERTGGSVSTLTIQRTQQEDSAVYLCASSLNPLAGAYEQYFGPGTRLTVT.

V usage is TRBV7-2 and J usage is TRBJ2-7; the D is unclear. V was pared by 4 bases and J by 3 bases, with 10 bases between. This CDR3 contains 13 residues. Germline V gives CDR1 SGHTA, CDR2 FQGNSA. The CDR3 DNA reads as TGTGCCAGCAGCTCCACCTCAGGCTACGAGCAGTACTTC. This translates into CASSSTSGYEQYF.

The chain is built from TRBV28 and TRBJ1-1; 7 bases map to TRBD1. The germline gives CDR1 MDHEN, CDR2 SYDVKM. With V trimmed by 7 bases and J by 1 base, 15 bases remained unmatched. The CDR3 is made up of 17 amino acids. CDR3 nucleotides: TGTGCCAGCATGGTTTTGGGGCAGGGGGTGAGGAACACTGAAGCTTTCTTT. This codes for CASMVLGQGVRNTEAFF.

The V gene is TRBV7-2, the J gene TRBJ1-5, with a weak D call TRBD1 (6 bases). This CDR3 region has 14 residues. From germline, CDR1 is SGHTA and CDR2 FQGNSA. V was trimmed by 4 bases and J by 9 bases, leaving 16 bases between them. CDR3 bases: TGTGCCAGCAGCTCCGGACAGCCCTCGGGGCCCCAGCATTTT. Its protein product is CASSSGQPSGPQHF. The full variable domain, its missing parts supplied by reference TRBV7-2 and TRBJ1-5, is GAGVSQSPSNKVTEKGKDVELRCDPISGHTALYWYRQSLGQGLEFLIYFQGNSAPDKSGLPSDRFSAERTGGSVSTLTIQRTQQEDSAVYLCASSSGQPSGPQHFGDGTRLSIL.

This rearrangement joins TRBV7-8 to TRBJ1-2; 7 bases map to TRBD1. The CDR3 runs to 15 residues. V shed 2 bases and J 3 bases; nucleotides not matched to a gene: 6. Germline V gene sequence: CDR1 SGHVS, CDR2 FQNEAQ. CDR3 loop: CASSLRIGTDYGYTF. CDR3 bases: TGTGCCAGCAGCTTACGGATCGGGACAGACTATGGCTACACCTTC.

The rearrangement links TRBV6-1 to TRBJ2-1; tentatively, D is TRBD2 (5 bases). Looked up from germline, CDR1 is MNHNS and CDR2 is SASEGT. With 3 bases removed from V and 7 bases from J, the gap between germline ends came to 28 bases. This CDR3 has 19 residues. The CDR3 DNA reads as TGTGCCAGCAGTGAGCGGGCCTCGAGAATGCGACTTGTGGCGAATGAGCAGTTCTTC. It is translated as CASSERASRMRLVANEQFF.

This rearrangement joins TRBV6-2 or TRBV6-3 to TRBJ1-5, with a weak D call TRBD1 (6 bases). The CDR3 is made up of 15 amino acids. V shed 1 base and J shed 3 bases, with 10 bases lying between them. The V gene's germline CDR1 is MNHEY and CDR2 SVGEGT. The CDR3 DNA reads TGTGCCAGCAGTTACTTTACAGGGTACAATCAGCCCCAGCATTTT. Encoded protein: CASSYFTGYNQPQHF.

V and J are TRBV19 and TRBJ1-1; 8 bases are shared with TRBD1. The CDR3 consists of 14 residues. The germline CDR1 and CDR2 sequences are LNHDA and SQIVND (reference sequence). V gave up 10 bases and J gave up 3 bases; unmatched junction bases: 10. The DNA of the CDR3 is TGTGCCACCGGACAGGGATGGGGATACACTGAAGCTTTCTTT. It encodes CATGQGWGYTEAFF.

The V call is TRBV25-1, the J call TRBJ2-3; 7 nucleotides match TRBD2. The CDR3 runs to 14 residues. V trimming: 4 bases; J trimming: 4 bases; junction bases outside the gene matches: 5. Per germline, CDR1 MGHDK and CDR2 SYGVNS. The chain's CDR3 is CASSGLAVADTQYF. The CDR3 DNA reads TGTGCCAGCAGTGGGCTAGCGGTGGCAGATACGCAGTATTTT.

The genes are TRBV19 and TRBJ2-2; a possible D gene is TRBD1 (5 bases). Germline lookup yields CDR1 LNHDA and CDR2 SQIVND (reference sequence). Between the trimmed V and J ends, which lost 2 bases and 7 bases, there was a span of 11 bases. This CDR3 has 14 amino acids. In nucleotides, the CDR3 is TGTGCCAGTAGTATACAGGGTATGGTCGGGGAGCTGTTTTTT. Protein product: CASSIQGMVGELFF. Drawing the rest from reference TRBV19 and TRBJ2-2, the complete variable domain is DGGITQSPKYLFRKEGQNVTLSCEQNLNHDAMYWYRQDPGQGLRLIYYSQIVNDFQKGDIAEGYSVSREKKESFPLTVTSAQKNPTAFYLCASSIQGMVGELFFGEGSRLTVL.

This clone appeared once. V usage is TRBV30 and J usage is TRBJ1-5; TRBD1 is a possible D gene (6 bases). The CDR3 has 19 amino acids. The V and J ends lost 2 bases and 2 bases respectively, with 25 bases between them. Germline values: CDR1 GTSNPN, CDR2 SVGIG (reference sequence). The CDR3 sequence: CAWSHDLLSTGGGNQPQHF. CDR3 nucleotide sequence: TGTGCCTGGAGTCACGACCTCCTCTCAACGGGGGGCGGCAATCAGCCCCAGCATTTT.

This chain links TRBV7-6 with TRBJ2-2; maybe TRBD1 (5 bases). The CDR3 is 15 amino acids. The germline gives CDR1 SGHVS, CDR2 FNYEAQ. V was shortened by 6 bases and J by 0 bases, with 11 bases between the two germline ends. The CDR3 nucleotides read TGTGCCAGCAGGGCCGGCAGGGCGAACACCGGGGAGCTGTTTTTT. This sequence encodes CASRAGRANTGELFF.

The chain links TRBV5-1 to TRBJ2-7; 12 nucleotides line up with TRBD2. CDR1 is SGHRS and CDR2 is YFSETQ in the germline V gene. V gave up 0 bases and J gave up 6 bases; unmatched junction bases: 4. The CDR3 spans 15 residues. CDR3 in amino acids: CASSLGGLAGIEQYF. DNA of the CDR3: TGCGCCAGCAGCTTGGGTGGACTAGCGGGGATCGAGCAGTACTTC.

The CDR3 loop is CASSSQGNYGYTF. DNA of the CDR3: TGTGCCAGCAGCTCGCAGGGAAACTATGGCTACACCTTC. J is TRBJ1-2 and V is TRBV7-9; possibly TRBD1 for D (5 bases). The CDR3 runs to 13 residues. V lost 4 bases, J lost 2 bases, and 8 bases lay in between. Per the germline V gene, CDR1 is SEHNR and CDR2 is FQNEAQ (reference sequence).

V is TRBV5-1 and J is TRBJ2-5; D ambiguous. Germline lookup yields CDR1 SGHRS and CDR2 YFSETQ. Trimming left V 3 bases short and J 1 base short, with 16 bases between. The CDR3 covers 16 residues. The CDR3 here is CASSSVVASSQETQYF. DNA for the CDR3: TGCGCCAGCAGCTCCGTAGTCGCGTCATCCCAAGAGACCCAGTACTTC. Full variable domain (outside the CDR3, taken from reference TRBV5-1 and TRBJ2-5): KAGVTQTPRYLIKTRGQQVTLSCSPISGHRSVSWYQQTPGQGLQFLFEYFSETQRNKGNFPGRFSGRQFSNSRSEMNVSTLELGDSALYLCASSSVVASSQETQYFGPGTRLLVL.

The chain has TRBV11-2 and TRBJ1-6; 10 positions agree with TRBD1. CDR1 and CDR2 from the germline V gene are SGHAT and FQNNGV. Losses at the gene ends were 5 bases for V and 7 bases for J; bases not matched to a gene: 8. The CDR3 is made up of 16 amino acids. The CDR3 region has the DNA TGTGCCAGCAGCCCCCTGGACAGGGGGTTGAATTCACCCCTCCACTTT. This translates into CASSPLDRGLNSPLHF.